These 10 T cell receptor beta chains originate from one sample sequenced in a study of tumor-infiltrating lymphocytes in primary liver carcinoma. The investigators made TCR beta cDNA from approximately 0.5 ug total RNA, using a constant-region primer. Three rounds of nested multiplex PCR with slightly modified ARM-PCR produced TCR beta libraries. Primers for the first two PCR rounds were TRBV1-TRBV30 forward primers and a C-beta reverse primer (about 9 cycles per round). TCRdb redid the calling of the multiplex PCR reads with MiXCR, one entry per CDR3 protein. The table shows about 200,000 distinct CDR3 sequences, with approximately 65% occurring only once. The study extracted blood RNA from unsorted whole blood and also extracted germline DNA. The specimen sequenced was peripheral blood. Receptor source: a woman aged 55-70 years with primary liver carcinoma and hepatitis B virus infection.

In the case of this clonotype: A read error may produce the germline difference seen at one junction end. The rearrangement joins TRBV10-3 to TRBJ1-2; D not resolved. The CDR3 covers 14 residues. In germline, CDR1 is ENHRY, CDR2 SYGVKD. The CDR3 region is CPISVKTRSYGYTF. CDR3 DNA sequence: TGTCCCATCAGTGTTAAGACTAGGAGCTATGGCTACACCTTC.

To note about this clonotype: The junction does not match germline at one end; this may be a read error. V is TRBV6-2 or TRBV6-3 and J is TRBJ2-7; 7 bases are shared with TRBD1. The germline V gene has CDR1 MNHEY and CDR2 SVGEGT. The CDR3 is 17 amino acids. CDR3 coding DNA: TGTGCCAGCAGTTACTTGAACGCCAGGGGGAACGTGTACGGGCAGTACTTC. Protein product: CASSYLNARGNVYGQYF.

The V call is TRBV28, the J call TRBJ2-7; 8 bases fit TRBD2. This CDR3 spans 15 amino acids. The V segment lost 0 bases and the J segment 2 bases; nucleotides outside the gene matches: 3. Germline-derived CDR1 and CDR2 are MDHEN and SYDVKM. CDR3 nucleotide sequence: TGTGCCAGCAGTTTATGGGGCGGGAGGACCTACGAGCAGTACTTC. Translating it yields CASSLWGGRTYEQYF. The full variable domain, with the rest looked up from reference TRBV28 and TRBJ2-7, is DVKVTQSSRYLVKRTGEKVFLECVQDMDHENMFWYRQDPGLGLRLIYFSYDVKMKEKGDIPEGYSVSREKKERFSLILESASTNQTSMYLCASSLWGGRTYEQYFGPGTRLTVT.

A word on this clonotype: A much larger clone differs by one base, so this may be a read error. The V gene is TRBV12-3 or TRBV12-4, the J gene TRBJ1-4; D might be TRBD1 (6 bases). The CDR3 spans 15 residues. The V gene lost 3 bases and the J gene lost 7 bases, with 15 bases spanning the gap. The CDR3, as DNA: TGTGCCAGCAGTTTTCTTGGGGAGGGGGGTGAAAAACTGTTTTTT. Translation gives CASSFLGEGGEKLFF.

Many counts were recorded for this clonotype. The CDR3 DNA reads as TGTGCCAGCAGCCAAGGCGTGACGGGAGGCGACGAGACCCAGTACTTC. Its protein is CASSQGVTGGDETQYF. This chain joins TRBV14 and TRBJ2-5; 7 nucleotides match TRBD2. The trim removed 1 base at V and 5 bases at J, leaving 10 bases unmatched. The germline gives CDR1 SGHDN, CDR2 FVKESK. There are 16 residues in the CDR3.

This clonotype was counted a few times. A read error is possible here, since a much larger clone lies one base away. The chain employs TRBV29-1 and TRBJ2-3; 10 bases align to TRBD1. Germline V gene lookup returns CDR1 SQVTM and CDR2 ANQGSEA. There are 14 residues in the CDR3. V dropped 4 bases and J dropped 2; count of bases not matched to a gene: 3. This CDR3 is CSVGGQGDTDTQYF. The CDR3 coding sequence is TGCAGCGTTGGCGGACAGGGGGACACAGATACGCAGTATTTT.

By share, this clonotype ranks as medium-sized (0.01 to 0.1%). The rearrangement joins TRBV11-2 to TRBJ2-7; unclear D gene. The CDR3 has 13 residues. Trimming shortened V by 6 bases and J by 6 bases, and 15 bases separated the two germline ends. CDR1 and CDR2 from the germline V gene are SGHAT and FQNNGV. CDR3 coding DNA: TGTGCCAGCAGACTAAACCCCGGCCTCGAGCAGTACTTC. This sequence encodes CASRLNPGLEQYF.

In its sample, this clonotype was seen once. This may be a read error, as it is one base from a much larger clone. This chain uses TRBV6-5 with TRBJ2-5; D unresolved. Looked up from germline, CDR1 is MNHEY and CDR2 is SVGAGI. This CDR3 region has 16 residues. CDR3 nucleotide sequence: TGTGCCAACAGTTACTCTGGTCGCGGCCCAGAAGAGACCCAGTACTTC. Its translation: CANSYSGRGPEETQYF.

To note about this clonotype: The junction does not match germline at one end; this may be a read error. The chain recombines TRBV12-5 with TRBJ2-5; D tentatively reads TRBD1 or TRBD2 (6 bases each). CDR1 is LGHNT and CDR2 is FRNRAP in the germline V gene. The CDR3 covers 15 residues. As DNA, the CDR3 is TGTGCTAGTGGTACCTCGGACAGCCCGGGGGAGACCGAGTGCTTT. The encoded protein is CASGTSDSPGETECF.

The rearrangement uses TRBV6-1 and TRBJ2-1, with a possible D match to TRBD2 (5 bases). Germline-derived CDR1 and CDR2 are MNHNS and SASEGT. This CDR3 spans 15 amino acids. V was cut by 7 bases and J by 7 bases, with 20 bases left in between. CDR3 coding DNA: TGTGCCAGCAACCTGGAGAGGGCTGGTGCGAATGAGCAGTTCTTC. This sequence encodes CASNLERAGANEQFF.